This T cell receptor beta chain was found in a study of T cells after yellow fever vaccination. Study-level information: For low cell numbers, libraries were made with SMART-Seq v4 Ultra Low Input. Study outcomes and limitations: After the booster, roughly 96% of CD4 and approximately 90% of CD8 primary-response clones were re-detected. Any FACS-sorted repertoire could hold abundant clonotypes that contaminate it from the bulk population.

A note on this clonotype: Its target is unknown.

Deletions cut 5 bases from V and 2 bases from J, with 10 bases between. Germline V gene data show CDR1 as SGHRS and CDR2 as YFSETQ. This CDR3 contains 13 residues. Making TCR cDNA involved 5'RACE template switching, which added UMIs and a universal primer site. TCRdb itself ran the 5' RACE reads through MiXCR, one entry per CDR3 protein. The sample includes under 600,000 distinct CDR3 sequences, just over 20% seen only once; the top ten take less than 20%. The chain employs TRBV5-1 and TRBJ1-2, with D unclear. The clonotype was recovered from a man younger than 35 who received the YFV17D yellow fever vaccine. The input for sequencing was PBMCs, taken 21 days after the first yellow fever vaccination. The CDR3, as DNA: TGCGCCAGCAGGTCTCCAGAGAACTATGGCTACACCTTC. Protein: CASRSPENYGYTF.